This T cell receptor beta chain was sequenced for a study of regulatory T cells. Findings and caveats of the study: Skewed V and J usage and few unique V-J pairs marked patient repertoires, most in Tregs. Hydrophobic residues at CDR3 positions 6 and 7 were enriched in conventional CD4+ T cells of CD3G-deficient patients.

On this clone itself: Its antigen is not identified.

A couple of CD3G-deficient patients had more severe autoimmunity; all had some. At testing, patients were 2 to 39 years old, with reduced naive and increased memory T-cell proportions. CD4+ T cells were divided by sorting: CD25-high CD127-low Tregs, CD25-low CD127-high conventional cells. The primer mix had 52 TRBV and 13 TRBJ primers. Profiled with immunoSEQ multiplex PCR; TCRdb holds only in-frame clones, not every one. In the table there are tens of thousands of clones, approximately 90% of which are singletons. The CDR3 is 16 amino acids. This chain joins TRBV12-2 and TRBJ2-1; TRBD2 is the table's D call and was not checked against the DNA. TRBV12-2 has pseudogene status. Sample: conventional CD4+ T cells sorted from blood. The receptor was derived from a person in their late teens or twenties with CD3G deficiency. The CDR3 loop reads CASHRTSGRFYNEQFF. The CDR3, as DNA: TGTGCAAGTCACCGGACTAGCGGGAGGTTTTACAATGAGCAGTTCTTC.